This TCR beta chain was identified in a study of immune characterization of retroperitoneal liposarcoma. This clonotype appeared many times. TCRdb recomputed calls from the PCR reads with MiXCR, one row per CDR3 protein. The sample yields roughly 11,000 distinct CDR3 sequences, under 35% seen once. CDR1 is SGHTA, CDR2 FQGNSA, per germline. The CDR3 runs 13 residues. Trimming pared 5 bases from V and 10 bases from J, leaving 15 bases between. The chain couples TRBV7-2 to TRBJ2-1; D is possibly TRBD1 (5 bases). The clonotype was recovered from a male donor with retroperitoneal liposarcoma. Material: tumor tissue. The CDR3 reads CASSRRQNYEQFF. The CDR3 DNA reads TGTGCCAGCAGCCGGCGACAGAACTACGAGCAGTTCTTC.